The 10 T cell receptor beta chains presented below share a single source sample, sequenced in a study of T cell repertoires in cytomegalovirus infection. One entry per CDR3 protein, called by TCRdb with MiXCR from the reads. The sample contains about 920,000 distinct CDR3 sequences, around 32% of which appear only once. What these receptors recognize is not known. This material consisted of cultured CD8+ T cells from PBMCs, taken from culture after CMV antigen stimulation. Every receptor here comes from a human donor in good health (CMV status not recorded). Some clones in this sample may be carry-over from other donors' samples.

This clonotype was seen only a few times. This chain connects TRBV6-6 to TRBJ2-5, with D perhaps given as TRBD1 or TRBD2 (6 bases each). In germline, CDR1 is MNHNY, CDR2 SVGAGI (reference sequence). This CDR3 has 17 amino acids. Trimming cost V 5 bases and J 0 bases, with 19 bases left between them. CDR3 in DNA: TGTGCCAGCAGTACCTCGTCGGGGGCTCTGTACCAAGAGACCCAGTACTTC. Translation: CASSTSSGALYQETQYF.

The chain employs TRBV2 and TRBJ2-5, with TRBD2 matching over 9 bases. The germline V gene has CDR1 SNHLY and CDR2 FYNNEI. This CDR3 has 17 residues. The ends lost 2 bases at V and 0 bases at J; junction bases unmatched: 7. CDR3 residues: CASSERRLAGYQETQYF. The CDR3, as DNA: TGTGCCAGCAGTGAAAGGCGGCTAGCGGGGTACCAAGAGACCCAGTACTTC.

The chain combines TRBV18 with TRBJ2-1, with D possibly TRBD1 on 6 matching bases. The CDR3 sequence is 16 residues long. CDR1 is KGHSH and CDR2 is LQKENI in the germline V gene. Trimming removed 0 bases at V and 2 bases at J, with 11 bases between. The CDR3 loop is CASSPPAGVAYNEQFF. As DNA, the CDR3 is TGTGCCAGCTCACCACCGGCAGGGGTAGCCTACAATGAGCAGTTCTTC.

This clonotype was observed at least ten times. In DNA form, the CDR3 reads TGTGCCAGCAGTCCCGGGACAGGCGGTCTCCCTGAAGCTTTCTTT. This gives the protein CASSPGTGGLPEAFF. The genes are TRBV12-3 or TRBV12-4 and TRBJ1-1, with 8 bases matching TRBD1. The CDR3 loop spans 15 amino acids. Trimming at V came to 5 bases and at J to 6 bases, leaving 11 bases not matched to a gene.

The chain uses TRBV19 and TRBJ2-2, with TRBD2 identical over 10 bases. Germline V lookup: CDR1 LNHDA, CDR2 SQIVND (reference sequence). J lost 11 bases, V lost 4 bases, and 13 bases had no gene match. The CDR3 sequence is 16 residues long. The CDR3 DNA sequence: TGTGCCAGTAGTACCGCCCGGCTAGCGGGGGCCGAAGAGCTGTTTTTT. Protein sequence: CASSTARLAGAEELFF. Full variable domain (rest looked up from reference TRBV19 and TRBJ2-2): DGGITQSPKYLFRKEGQNVTLSCEQNLNHDAMYWYRQDPGQGLRLIYYSQIVNDFQKGDIAEGYSVSREKKESFPLTVTSAQKNPTAFYLCASSTARLAGAEELFFGEGSRLTVL.

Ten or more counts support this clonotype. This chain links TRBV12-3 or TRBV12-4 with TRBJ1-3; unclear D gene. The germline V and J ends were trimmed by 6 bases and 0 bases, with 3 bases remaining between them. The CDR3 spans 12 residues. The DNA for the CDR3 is TGTGCCAGCAGAAGCTCTGGAAACACCATATATTTT. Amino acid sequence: CASRSSGNTIYF.

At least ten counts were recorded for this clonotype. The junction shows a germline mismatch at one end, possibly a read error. The CDR3, as DNA: TGTGCCAGCAGGTTAGACAAGAGCTCCTACAATGAGCAGTTCTTC. It is translated as CASRLDKSSYNEQFF. The genes are TRBV7-6 and TRBJ2-1; no reliable D call. There are 15 residues in the CDR3. Germline loops: CDR1 SGHVS, CDR2 FNYEAQ.

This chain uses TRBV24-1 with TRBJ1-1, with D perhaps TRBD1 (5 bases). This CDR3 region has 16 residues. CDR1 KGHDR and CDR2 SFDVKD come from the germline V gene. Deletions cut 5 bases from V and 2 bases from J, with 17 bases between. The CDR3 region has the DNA TGTGCCACCAGTGGAGGTATGGGGGGACGAAACACTGAAGCTTTCTTT. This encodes CATSGGMGGRNTEAFF.

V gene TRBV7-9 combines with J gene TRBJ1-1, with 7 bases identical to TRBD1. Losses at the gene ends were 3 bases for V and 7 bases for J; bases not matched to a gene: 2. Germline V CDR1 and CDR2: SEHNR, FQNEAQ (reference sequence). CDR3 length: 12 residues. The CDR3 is CASSFQGGEAFF. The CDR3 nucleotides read TGTGCCAGCAGCTTTCAGGGGGGTGAAGCTTTCTTT. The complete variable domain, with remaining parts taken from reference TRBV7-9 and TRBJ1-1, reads DTGVSQNPRHKITKRGQNVTFRCDPISEHNRLYWYRQTLGQGPEFLTYFQNEAQLEKSRLLSDRFSAERPKGSFSTLEIQRTEQGDSAMYLCASSFQGGEAFFGQGTRLTVV.

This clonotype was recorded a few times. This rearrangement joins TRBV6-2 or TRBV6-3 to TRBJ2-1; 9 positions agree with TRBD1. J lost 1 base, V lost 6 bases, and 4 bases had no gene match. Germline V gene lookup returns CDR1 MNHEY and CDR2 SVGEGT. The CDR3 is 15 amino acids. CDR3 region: CASSWTGASYNEQFF. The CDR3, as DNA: TGTGCCAGCAGCTGGACAGGGGCATCCTACAATGAGCAGTTCTTC.